The clone carrying this T cell receptor (beta chain) came up a few times. The antigen is not known. Trimming cost V 1 base and J 4 bases, with 12 bases left between them. The germline gives CDR1 SGHNT, CDR2 YYREEE (reference sequence). The CDR3 consists of 15 residues. TCRdb itself ran the reads through MiXCR, one entry per CDR3 protein. The sample consists of 350,000 to 450,000 distinct CDR3 sequences, approximately 18% of them appearing once. This entry is derived from a study of T cell repertoires in cytomegalovirus infection. As for the study in general: Based on public TCR beta signatures, there were indications of CMV infection and of a matching HLA type. Whole-study findings and limits: In two of eight donors, the top clonotype was HLA-C-restricted CMV-specific.

Source material: PBMCs. The chain is built from TRBV5-4 and TRBJ2-4; no reliable D call. This TCR was recovered from a human donor in good health (CMV status not recorded). Some clones in this sample may be carry-over from other donors' samples. The CDR3 sequence: CASSLQIRGKNIQYF. In DNA, the CDR3 is TGTGCCAGCAGCTTGCAGATACGTGGGAAAAACATTCAGTACTTC.